The 7 T cell receptor beta chains given below trace back to one sample, sequenced in a study of cytomegalovirus exposure and HLA in healthy donors. Researchers ran the PCR with 60 Vbeta and 13 Jbeta primers. Measured with immunoSEQ multiplex PCR; TCRdb has only the in-frame clones, and not every one. The top ten clones hold roughly 1% of a sample with approximately 160,000 clones, roughly four fifths of them seen once. Sequenced sample: PBMCs. These receptors were taken from a woman aged 40 to 50 in good health and CMV-seronegative.

Notes on this clone: At the DNA level, this CDR3 is encoded by other sequences in the same sample as well. The genes are TRBV27 and TRBJ2-5, with TRBD2 identical over 8 bases. The V and J ends lost 2 bases and 4 bases, in that order; junction bases with no gene match: 0. This CDR3 has 13 amino acids. Germline V lookup: CDR1 MNHEY, CDR2 SMNVEV (reference sequence). This chain's CDR3 is CASSLSGGETQYF. The CDR3 nucleotides are TGTGCCAGCAGTTTAAGCGGGGGAGAGACCCAGTACTTC.

The chain combines TRBV7-9 with TRBJ2-7; D is perhaps TRBD1 (6 bases). Trimming left V 5 bases short and J 3 bases short, with 17 bases between. This CDR3 has 15 residues. CDR1 is SEHNR, CDR2 FQNEAQ, per germline (reference sequence). DNA for the CDR3: TGTGCCAGCAGCCCCCTAACAGGGCCCCTCTACGAGCAGTACTTC. Translating gives CASSPLTGPLYEQYF.

The rearrangement joins TRBV11-2 to TRBJ2-1, with 9 bases matching TRBD2. J lost 3 bases, V lost 5 bases, and 5 bases had no gene match. The germline V gene has CDR1 SGHAT and CDR2 FQNNGV. The CDR3 runs 15 residues. CDR3 DNA: TGTGCCAGCAGCCTGGGTAGCGGGAGCTACAATGAGCAGTTCTTC. This codes for CASSLGSGSYNEQFF.

This clone was seen only a few times. CDR3 sequence: CATHAGASYEQYF. DNA of the CDR3: TGTGCCACCCACGCGGGAGCGTCCTACGAGCAGTACTTC. V gene TRBV18 combines with J gene TRBJ2-7, with 7 bases aligning to TRBD2. The J segment lost 1 base and the V segment lost 10 bases, leaving 7 bases of the junction unmatched. The CDR3 is 13 residues long. Germline V gene lookup returns CDR1 KGHSH and CDR2 LQKENI.

The chain employs TRBV2 and TRBJ1-1, with D possibly TRBD1 on 5 matching bases. Germline assignment: CDR1 SNHLY and CDR2 FYNNEI. V shed 6 bases and J shed 1 base, with 12 bases lying between them. CDR3 length equals 14 residues. This chain's CDR3 is CASSDLTGNTEAFF. CDR3 bases: TGTGCCAGCAGCGATCTCACAGGGAACACTGAAGCTTTCTTT.

J is TRBJ2-1 and V is TRBV2; the match to TRBD2 covers 11 bases. The CDR3 runs 17 residues. Germline V gene sequence: CDR1 SNHLY, CDR2 FYNNEI. J lost 10 bases, V lost 3 bases, and 14 bases had no gene match. This CDR3 is CASSDLYGLAGTTEQFF. The CDR3 nucleotides read TGTGCCAGCAGTGATCTCTACGGACTAGCGGGCACAACGGAGCAGTTCTTC.

The CDR3 loop reads CASSEDLGGFGNQPQHF. CDR3 nucleotide sequence: TGTGCCAGCAGTGAAGACCTCGGGGGGTTTGGCAATCAGCCCCAGCATTTT. V and J are TRBV2 and TRBJ1-5, with D perhaps matching TRBD1 (5 bases). V was cut by 1 base and J by 2 bases, with 15 bases left in between. Germline V gives CDR1 SNHLY, CDR2 FYNNEI. The CDR3 covers 17 residues.